The 6 T cell receptor beta chains listed next were all sequenced from one sample in a study of OX40 agonist ivuxolimab in advanced cancers. Produced via immunoSEQ multiplex PCR; TCRdb's table is partial and in-frame only. The sample lists under 95,000 clones, around 88% occurring once. The source material was CD4+ or CD8+ T cells sorted from blood, sampled in a trial of the OX40 agonist ivuxolimab. These receptors all stem from an adult with an advanced solid tumor such as melanoma, head and neck, liver or kidney cancer.

This rearrangement joins TRBV5-1 to TRBJ1-5; possible D gene TRBD1, 5 bases. Per the germline V gene, CDR1 is SGHRS and CDR2 is YFSETQ. V was clipped by 3 bases and J by 3 bases, with 10 bases between them. The CDR3 length is 14 residues. Here the CDR3 DNA reads TGCGCCAGCAGCTCGGGACGGCCCAATCAGCCCCAGCATTTT. It specifies CASSSGRPNQPQHF.

The genes are TRBV11-2 and TRBJ1-1; D not resolved. CDR1 SGHAT and CDR2 FQNNGV come from the germline V gene. With 4 bases removed from V and 3 bases from J, the gap between germline ends came to 12 bases. The CDR3 is made up of 14 amino acids. The CDR3 loop is CASSSPESYTEAFF. DNA for the CDR3: TGTGCCAGCAGCTCCCCAGAGAGTTACACTGAAGCTTTCTTT.

This chain uses TRBV27 with TRBJ2-1; D ambiguous. The V and J ends lost 5 bases and 2 bases respectively, with 16 bases between them. The CDR3 is 16 residues long. CDR1 and CDR2 from the germline V gene are MNHEY and SMNVEV (reference sequence). CDR3 nucleotide sequence: TGTGCCAGCAGTCCTCGGACCCAAGCCCCCTACAATGAGCAGTTCTTC. Its protein is CASSPRTQAPYNEQFF.

The chain's CDR3 is CAWKRTNTGELFF. CDR3 in DNA: TGTGCCTGGAAGCGGACCAACACCGGGGAGCTGTTTTTT. This chain connects TRBV30 to TRBJ2-2; possible D gene TRBD2, 5 bases. Trimming left V 4 bases short and J 2 bases short, with 8 bases between. Looked up from germline, CDR1 is GTSNPN and CDR2 is SVGIG (reference sequence). The length of the CDR3 is 13 residues. Complete variable domain (other parts from reference TRBV30 and TRBJ2-2): SQTIHQWPATLVQPVGSPLSLECTVEGTSNPNLYWYRQAAGRGLQLLFYSVGIGQISSEVPQNLSASRPQDRQFILSSKKLLLSDSGFYLCAWKRTNTGELFFGEGSRLTVL.

This clone occurred a few times. This sequence joins TRBV10-3 and TRBJ1-1, with TRBD1 matching 9 bases. The V gene end was trimmed by 7 bases and the J gene end by 5 bases; junction bases not matched to a gene: 8. In germline, CDR1 is ENHRY, CDR2 SYGVKD. The CDR3 runs 14 residues. The CDR3 here is CAINMDRGRTEAFF. The CDR3 bases are TGTGCCATCAACATGGACAGGGGAAGAACTGAAGCTTTCTTT.

The CDR3: CAISASGGYNEQFF. CDR3 DNA: TGTGCCATCAGTGCCAGCGGGGGTTACAATGAGCAGTTCTTC. The V gene is TRBV10-3, the J gene TRBJ2-1, with TRBD2 matching over 8 bases. Germline V CDR1 and CDR2: ENHRY, SYGVKD. After removal of 4 bases from V and 4 bases from J, the junction contained 3 bases not matched to a gene. This CDR3 comprises 14 residues.